These T cell receptor beta chains were read from a single sample in a study of T cell responses to AZD1222 COVID-19 vaccine. Sequencing was performed with immunoSEQ multiplex PCR; in TCRdb, only in-frame clones are kept and a portion is missing. The sample shows around 150,000 clones, roughly nine tenths of them seen only once. Sequences were derived from peripheral blood, sampled 28 days after the second AZD1222 dose. These receptor sequences come from an adult who received the AZD1222 COVID-19 vaccine. The CDR3 runs from the conserved cysteine through the conserved F or W. The order of the fields is V gene, clone size, J gene, CDR3 protein. Clone sizes are given selectively: once, few, many, or a class where the clone is expanded.

TRBV4-2	NA	TRBJ1-4	CASSQLGGGEKLFF
TRBV11-2	NA	TRBJ1-2	CASSLDTYGYTF
TRBV20-1	NA	TRBJ1-1	CSASSNTEAFF
TRBV2	once	TRBJ2-7	CARGDTAYEQYF
TRBV3-1/TRBV3-2	once	TRBJ1-2	CASSQPGTGNYGYTF
TRBV5-6	once	TRBJ1-1	CASSVGAAEAFF
TRBV7-8	NA	TRBJ1-2	CASSAGRGHLDYGYTF
TRBV7-8	NA	TRBJ1-2	CASSRTANYGYTF
TRBV27	once	TRBJ2-3	CASRGLGLGTQYF
TRBV3-1/TRBV3-2	NA	TRBJ1-1	CASSPDGYTEAFF
TRBV7-6	NA	TRBJ2-3	CASSPWVDSGVSTDTQYF
TRBV5-1	NA	TRBJ2-1	CASRAATTYNEQFF
TRBV6-2/TRBV6-3	NA	TRBJ2-1	CASSPPPYNEQFF
TRBV4-3	NA	TRBJ1-2	CASSQDRLAGLGYGYTF
TRBV25-1	NA	TRBJ1-2	CASSRRDRRGGYYGYTF
TRBV18	NA	TRBJ1-2	CASSPAGGNYGYTF
TRBV3-1/TRBV3-2	NA	TRBJ1-1	CASSQGGMNTEAFF
TRBV19	NA	TRBJ1-5	CASGPVGGGQPQHF
TRBV5-1	NA	TRBJ1-4	CASSQTVGTNEKLFF
TRBV7-6	once	TRBJ1-3	CASSLEGFSGNTIYF
TRBV7-3	NA	TRBJ2-1	CASSLNGYNEQFF
TRBV3-1/TRBV3-2	NA	TRBJ2-7	CASSRNSLTPPSEQYF
TRBV7-9	NA	TRBJ2-7	CASSLVQGLYEQYF
TRBV9	NA	TRBJ1-4	CASSVGPGHGEKLFF
TRBV12-3/TRBV12-4	NA	TRBJ1-2	CASSLGQGHTF
TRBV15	few	TRBJ1-2	CATSRDLQGDGYTF
TRBV7-3	NA	TRBJ2-5	CASSPTGLQETQYF
TRBV7-2	once	TRBJ2-3	CASSYDGDTQYF
TRBV5-1	NA	TRBJ2-3	CASRATGGLTDTQYF
TRBV6-2/TRBV6-3	NA	TRBJ1-1	CASSLRREIEAFF
TRBV4-1	NA	TRBJ1-4	CASSPGTPATNEKLFF
TRBV5-8	NA	TRBJ2-2	CASSLMQLSITGELFF
TRBV2	NA	TRBJ1-4	CASSPTLSTTGANNEKLFF
TRBV5-1	NA	TRBJ2-5	CASQPTGEETQYF
TRBV5-1	once	TRBJ1-6	CASSGALRGPDSPLHF
TRBV2	NA	TRBJ2-5	CATRGGAAAGETQYF
TRBV4-3	few	TRBJ1-2	CASSQDAGAGGYTF
TRBV20-1	few	TRBJ1-1	CSALMNTEAFF
TRBV6-5	NA	TRBJ1-3	CASSQGSGNTIYF
TRBV27	NA	TRBJ1-5	CASSLRDGKVQPQHF
TRBV7-9	NA	TRBJ1-2	CASSLGSANYGYTF
TRBV7-6	NA	TRBJ2-7	CASSLAVGFEQYF
TRBV19	NA	TRBJ1-5	CASSPETGWRNQPQHF
TRBV14	NA	TRBJ2-3	CASSMRGTDTQYF
TRBV29-1	NA	TRBJ1-5	CSVGEGRDQPQHF
TRBV5-1	NA	TRBJ1-4	CASSYTGTVNEKLFF
TRBV5-4	once	TRBJ2-5	CASSDRVRETQYF
TRBV28	NA	TRBJ1-4	CASSLHRVEKLFF
TRBV6-4	NA	TRBJ2-3	CASSPLAAGPDTQYF
TRBV6-5	NA	TRBJ2-1	CASTPSRASYNEQFF
TRBV7-2	NA	TRBJ1-1	CASSSREAFF
TRBV29-1	NA	TRBJ2-1	CSVEFLAGVYNEQFF
TRBV2	NA	TRBJ2-1	CASSVLHGNEQFF
TRBV7-9	NA	TRBJ1-2	CASSLGPANYGYTF
TRBV7-9	once	TRBJ1-5	CASSLGAGGPRPQHF
TRBV7-3	NA	TRBJ2-1	CASSLLAGPYNEQFF